The entry below describes one T cell receptor (beta chain). In germline, CDR1 is SGHTA, CDR2 FQGTGA. The length of the CDR3 is 16 residues. V lost 2 bases and J lost 1, with 12 bases in between. Profiling relied on immunoSEQ multiplex PCR, and the TCRdb table lists in-frame clones only, not all of them. The sample has about 60,000 clones; roughly nine tenths are singletons. The sample originates from a study of blood T cell repertoires in COVID-19. The sequence came from a human donor in a cohort sampled during active COVID-19. The sample was peripheral blood. The V and J genes are TRBV7-3 and TRBJ2-1; D might be TRBD2 (6 bases). The CDR3 DNA reads as TGTGCCAGCAGCTTAGGGTCGGAGGGGTCCTACAATGAGCAGTTCTTC. Its translation: CASSLGSEGSYNEQFF. Using reference TRBV7-3 and TRBJ2-1 for the parts outside the CDR3, the full variable domain is GAGVSQTPSNKVTEKGKYVELRCDPISGHTALYWYRQSLGQGPEFLIYFQGTGAADDSGLPNDRFFAVRPEGSVSTLKIQRTERGDSAVYLCASSLGSEGSYNEQFFGPGTRLTVL.